The clone carrying this T cell receptor beta chain was detected a few times. The antigen remains unidentified. V lost 5 bases and J lost 9; bases outside the gene matches: 6. Germline assignment: CDR1 DFQATT and CDR2 SNEGSKA (reference sequence). The CDR3 has 14 amino acids. A single record per CDR3 protein comes from TCRdb applying MiXCR to the 5' RACE reads. This sample carries hundreds of thousands of distinct CDR3 sequences, around an eighth of them seen once, and the ten largest clones take about 15%. The data stem from a study of T cells after yellow fever vaccination. Study-level background: SMART-Seq v4 Ultra Low Input served to prepare low-cell-number fractions.

Overall study results and limits: Sorted repertoires could include abundant contaminating clonotypes from bulk cells. The secondary response was weaker but peaked faster, day 5 versus 15.

This specimen was PBMCs, taken on the day of the yellow fever booster vaccination. The clonotype was recovered from a man aged 25-45 years who received the YFV17D yellow fever vaccine. The chain links TRBV20-1 to TRBJ2-1; 14 nucleotides line up with TRBD2. The CDR3 loop is CSALPGLAGAEQFF. CDR3 nucleotide sequence: TGCAGTGCTCTCCCGGGACTAGCGGGAGCTGAGCAGTTCTTC.